This TCR beta chain is drawn from a study of cytomegalovirus exposure and HLA in healthy donors. The germline V gene encodes CDR1 MNHEY and CDR2 SVGAGI. J lost 6 bases, V lost 5 bases, and 3 bases had no gene match. The CDR3 is 14 amino acids. Here immunoSEQ multiplex PCR was the method, and the copy in TCRdb shows in-frame clones only, minus some. Among approximately 160,000 clones listed, 89% were seen once. The sequence came from a woman younger than 30 in good health and CMV-seropositive. J is TRBJ1-4 and V is TRBV6-5; TRBD1 agrees at 10 bases. The sequencing input was PBMCs. The CDR3 sequence is CASSLGTGDEKLFF. CDR3 in DNA: TGTGCCAGCAGTCTCGGGACAGGGGATGAAAAACTGTTTTTT.